This is a list of T cell receptor beta chains from one sample in a study of OX40 agonist ivuxolimab in advanced cancers. The data were produced by immunoSEQ multiplex PCR, yet TCRdb's version contains in-frame clones alone and is incomplete. The table records more than 95,000 clones, roughly 94% of them present only once. Here the sequenced sample was CD4+ or CD8+ T cells sorted from blood, taken in a trial of the OX40 agonist ivuxolimab. These TCRs come from an adult with an advanced solid tumor such as melanoma, head and neck, liver or kidney cancer. Both conserved end residues are part of each CDR3. The D gene is left open where the match is weak. Clone size is shown for a subset of rows, as once, few, many or a class of expanded clone.

cdr3_aa: CASSRDSPNTGELFF
cdr3_nt: TGCGCCAGCAGCCGGGACAGCCCGAACACCGGGGAGCTGTTTTTT
j_call: TRBJ2-2
v_call: TRBV5-1
clone_size: NA
d_call: TRBD1

cdr3_aa: CASSTNQGTGQYF
cdr3_nt: TGCGCCAGCAGCACGAACCAGGGTACGGGGCAGTACTTC
j_call: TRBJ2-7
v_call: TRBV5-1
clone_size: NA
d_call: NA

cdr3_aa: CAIRRSGDSPHEQFF
cdr3_nt: TGTGCCATCAGGCGGAGCGGAGATTCCCCCCATGAGCAGTTCTTC
j_call: TRBJ2-1
v_call: TRBV10-3
clone_size: NA
d_call: NA

cdr3_aa: CASSYSLALYNEQFF
cdr3_nt: TGTGCCAGCAGTTACTCGCTAGCGCTATACAATGAGCAGTTCTTC
j_call: TRBJ2-1
v_call: TRBV6-5
clone_size: NA
d_call: NA

cdr3_aa: CASGQGAGQPQHF
cdr3_nt: TGTGCCTCCGGACAGGGGGCAGGTCAGCCCCAGCATTTT
j_call: TRBJ1-5
v_call: TRBV30
clone_size: few
d_call: TRBD1

cdr3_aa: CASSLSGGSWDTQYF
cdr3_nt: TGTGCCAGCAGCTTGTCAGGGGGCTCGTGGGATACGCAGTATTTT
j_call: TRBJ2-3
v_call: TRBV5-4
clone_size: NA
d_call: TRBD1

cdr3_aa: CASSFRQTNTGELFF
cdr3_nt: TGCGCCAGCAGCTTTAGGCAGACGAACACCGGGGAGCTGTTTTTT
j_call: TRBJ2-2
v_call: TRBV5-1
clone_size: once
d_call: NA

cdr3_aa: CASSPVSRLSYEQYF
cdr3_nt: TGTGCCAGCAGTCCCGTTAGCAGGCTAAGCTACGAGCAGTACTTC
j_call: TRBJ2-7
v_call: TRBV27
clone_size: NA
d_call: NA

cdr3_aa: CASSQPTGSSYEQYF
cdr3_nt: TGCGCCAGCAGCCAGCCTACAGGGTCCTCCTACGAGCAGTACTTC
j_call: TRBJ2-7
v_call: TRBV4-1
clone_size: NA
d_call: NA

cdr3_aa: CASSPDPTGHSNQPQHF
cdr3_nt: TGCGCCAGCAGCCCGGATCCGACAGGGCATAGCAATCAGCCCCAGCATTTT
j_call: TRBJ1-5
v_call: TRBV5-1
clone_size: NA
d_call: TRBD1

cdr3_aa: CASSLGENEQFF
cdr3_nt: TGTGCCAGCAGCTTAGGGGAGAATGAGCAGTTCTTC
j_call: TRBJ2-1
v_call: TRBV7-9
clone_size: few
d_call: NA

cdr3_aa: CASSRATRPGTSLYRVETQYF
cdr3_nt: TGCGCCAGCAGCAGAGCGACAAGGCCCGGGACTAGCCTTTATCGCGTAGAGACCCAGTACTTC
j_call: TRBJ2-5
v_call: TRBV4-3
clone_size: NA
d_call: TRBD2

cdr3_aa: CAGRSRRHQPQHF
cdr3_nt: TGTGCCGGGCGTTCGAGGCGCCATCAGCCCCAGCATTTT
j_call: TRBJ1-5
v_call: TRBV28
clone_size: NA
d_call: NA

cdr3_aa: CASSQYLGGRDEQYF
cdr3_nt: TGCGCCAGCAGCCAGTACCTTGGGGGACGGGACGAGCAGTACTTC
j_call: TRBJ2-7
v_call: TRBV5-1
clone_size: NA
d_call: NA

cdr3_aa: CASSVEGDTQYF
cdr3_nt: TGTGCCAGCAGCGTAGAGGGAGATACGCAGTATTTT
j_call: TRBJ2-3
v_call: TRBV9
clone_size: NA
d_call: NA

cdr3_aa: CASSQRVAGSGGYTF
cdr3_nt: TGTGCCAGCAGCCAAAGAGTGGCCGGGTCAGGAGGCTACACCTTC
j_call: TRBJ1-2
v_call: TRBV16
clone_size: NA
d_call: NA

cdr3_aa: CSASPSAEQFF
cdr3_nt: TGCAGTGCTAGCCCGAGCGCTGAGCAGTTCTTC
j_call: TRBJ2-1
v_call: TRBV20-1
clone_size: NA
d_call: NA

cdr3_aa: CAISPGQGAIPTEAFF
cdr3_nt: TGTGCCATCAGCCCTGGACAGGGGGCCATCCCTACTGAAGCTTTCTTT
j_call: TRBJ1-1
v_call: TRBV10-3
clone_size: NA
d_call: TRBD1

cdr3_aa: CSVVPGEVTGELFF
cdr3_nt: TGCAGCGTTGTGCCAGGCGAGGTCACCGGGGAGCTGTTTTTT
j_call: TRBJ2-2
v_call: TRBV29-1
clone_size: NA
d_call: NA

cdr3_aa: CASSRGSVFPYEQYF
cdr3_nt: TGTGCCAGTAGTAGGGGAAGTGTTTTTCCCTACGAGCAGTACTTC
j_call: TRBJ2-7
v_call: TRBV19
clone_size: NA
d_call: NA

cdr3_aa: CASSFGYSNQPQHF
cdr3_nt: TGTGCCAGCAGCTTCGGTTATAGCAATCAGCCCCAGCATTTT
j_call: TRBJ1-5
v_call: TRBV7-8
clone_size: NA
d_call: NA

cdr3_aa: CALSRSGSGDTQYF
cdr3_nt: TGTGCCTTATCCAGGAGCGGGAGCGGAGATACGCAGTATTTT
j_call: TRBJ2-3
v_call: TRBV30
clone_size: NA
d_call: TRBD2

cdr3_aa: CASSIQRRYTF
cdr3_nt: TGTGCCAGCAGTATTCAGCGTCGCTACACCTTC
j_call: TRBJ1-2
v_call: TRBV28
clone_size: NA
d_call: NA

cdr3_aa: CASSTRTAGALYNEQFF
cdr3_nt: TGTGCCAGTAGTACTCGAACAGCGGGGGCCCTTTACAATGAGCAGTTCTTC
j_call: TRBJ2-1
v_call: TRBV19
clone_size: NA
d_call: TRBD2

cdr3_aa: CASTARGEGYTF
cdr3_nt: TGTGCCAGTACGGCTAGGGGGGAAGGCTACACCTTC
j_call: TRBJ1-2
v_call: TRBV27
clone_size: few
d_call: NA

cdr3_aa: CASSLQRDTQYF
cdr3_nt: TGTGCCAGCAGCTTACAGCGGGATACGCAGTATTTT
j_call: TRBJ2-3
v_call: TRBV11-2
clone_size: NA
d_call: NA

cdr3_aa: CASRESTDTQYF
cdr3_nt: TGTGCCAGCAGAGAAAGCACAGATACGCAGTATTTT
j_call: TRBJ2-3
v_call: TRBV7-2
clone_size: NA
d_call: NA

cdr3_aa: CASLTGDYGYTF
cdr3_nt: TGTGCCAGCCTGACAGGGGACTATGGCTACACCTTC
j_call: TRBJ1-2
v_call: TRBV28
clone_size: NA
d_call: TRBD1

cdr3_aa: CASSLNPYGRQETQYF
cdr3_nt: TGTGCCAGCAGCTTAAACCCGTACGGCAGGCAAGAGACCCAGTACTTC
j_call: TRBJ2-5
v_call: TRBV7-6
clone_size: NA
d_call: NA

cdr3_aa: CASSFTSYEQYF
cdr3_nt: TGTGCCAGCAGCTTCACTTCCTACGAGCAGTACTTC
j_call: TRBJ2-7
v_call: TRBV5-4
clone_size: NA
d_call: NA

cdr3_aa: CASSSTSGGQGEQYF
cdr3_nt: TGTGCCAGCAGTTCCACTAGCGGGGGCCAGGGGGAGCAGTACTTC
j_call: TRBJ2-7
v_call: TRBV6-6
clone_size: NA
d_call: TRBD2

cdr3_aa: CASKGYESQETQYF
cdr3_nt: TGCGCCAGCAAGGGCTACGAATCCCAAGAGACCCAGTACTTC
j_call: TRBJ2-5
v_call: TRBV5-1
clone_size: once
d_call: NA

cdr3_aa: CASSQGPSNYGYTF
cdr3_nt: TGCGCCAGCAGTCAGGGGCCGTCTAACTATGGCTACACCTTC
j_call: TRBJ1-2
v_call: TRBV5-1
clone_size: NA
d_call: NA

cdr3_aa: CASSHIRRTKNGYTF
cdr3_nt: TGTGCCAGCAGCCACATTCGCAGGACAAAGAATGGCTACACCTTC
j_call: TRBJ1-2
v_call: TRBV11-2
clone_size: NA
d_call: NA

cdr3_aa: CASSVYRRGYTF
cdr3_nt: TGTGCCAGCAGTGTCTACAGACGTGGCTACACCTTC
j_call: TRBJ1-2
v_call: TRBV6-5
clone_size: NA
d_call: NA

cdr3_aa: CASSWTQQETQYF
cdr3_nt: TGTGCCAGCAGTTGGACTCAACAAGAGACCCAGTACTTC
j_call: TRBJ2-5
v_call: TRBV27
clone_size: NA
d_call: NA

cdr3_aa: CSADSQSYGYTF
cdr3_nt: TGCAGCGCTGACTCCCAGAGCTATGGCTACACCTTC
j_call: TRBJ1-2
v_call: TRBV29-1
clone_size: NA
d_call: NA

cdr3_aa: CASTSHKPQGADPGYTF
cdr3_nt: TGTGCCAGTACCTCACATAAACCGCAGGGAGCGGACCCTGGCTACACCTTC
j_call: TRBJ1-2
v_call: TRBV19
clone_size: NA
d_call: NA

cdr3_aa: CASSMGLAGVGEQYF
cdr3_nt: TGTGCCAGTAGTATGGGACTAGCGGGAGTTGGGGAGCAGTACTTC
j_call: TRBJ2-7
v_call: TRBV19
clone_size: NA
d_call: TRBD2

cdr3_aa: CASSNTGAYTF
cdr3_nt: TGTGCCAGCAGTAATACAGGGGCCTACACCTTC
j_call: TRBJ1-2
v_call: TRBV6-6
clone_size: once
d_call: TRBD1

cdr3_aa: CASSPALQGVYGYTF
cdr3_nt: TGTGCCAGCAGCCCAGCACTCCAGGGGGTCTATGGCTACACCTTC
j_call: TRBJ1-2
v_call: TRBV7-2
clone_size: NA
d_call: TRBD1

cdr3_aa: CASSTGGWETQYF
cdr3_nt: TGTGCCAGTAGTACAGGGGGCTGGGAGACCCAGTACTTC
j_call: TRBJ2-5
v_call: TRBV19
clone_size: NA
d_call: TRBD1

cdr3_aa: CASLTGSHTEAFF
cdr3_nt: TGTGCCAGCCTGACAGGATCGCACACTGAAGCTTTCTTT
j_call: TRBJ1-1
v_call: TRBV28
clone_size: NA
d_call: NA

cdr3_aa: CASSIGLAGKYNEQFF
cdr3_nt: TGTGCCAGCAGCATAGGACTAGCGGGAAAATACAATGAGCAGTTCTTC
j_call: TRBJ2-1
v_call: TRBV7-9
clone_size: NA
d_call: TRBD2

cdr3_aa: CASSQTGPYEQYF
cdr3_nt: TGTGCCAGCTCACAGACAGGTCCCTACGAGCAGTACTTC
j_call: TRBJ2-7
v_call: TRBV18
clone_size: NA
d_call: NA

cdr3_aa: CASSQDQNTEAFF
cdr3_nt: TGTGCCAGCAGCCAAGACCAGAACACTGAAGCTTTCTTT
j_call: TRBJ1-1
v_call: TRBV14
clone_size: NA
d_call: NA

cdr3_aa: CASSERRETDTQYF
cdr3_nt: TGTGCCAGCAGCGAACGGAGAGAAACAGATACGCAGTATTTT
j_call: TRBJ2-3
v_call: TRBV11-3
clone_size: NA
d_call: NA

cdr3_aa: CASSIGDRWLGTGGTEAFF
cdr3_nt: TGTGCCAGTAGTATCGGGGACCGCTGGCTGGGGACAGGGGGCACTGAAGCTTTCTTT
j_call: TRBJ1-1
v_call: TRBV19
clone_size: NA
d_call: TRBD1

cdr3_aa: CASSSSDRGLWGYEQYF
cdr3_nt: TGCGCCAGCAGCTCTTCGGACAGGGGGCTTTGGGGTTACGAGCAGTACTTC
j_call: TRBJ2-7
v_call: TRBV5-1
clone_size: NA
d_call: TRBD1

cdr3_aa: CASRRQGPRGYTF
cdr3_nt: TGTGCCAGCAGGAGACAGGGGCCTCGGGGCTACACCTTC
j_call: TRBJ1-2
v_call: TRBV28
clone_size: NA
d_call: TRBD1

cdr3_aa: CASSLYKTSGAPLDTQYF
cdr3_nt: TGTGCCAGCAGTTTATATAAGACTAGCGGGGCTCCCCTAGATACGCAGTATTTT
j_call: TRBJ2-3
v_call: TRBV27
clone_size: NA
d_call: TRBD2

cdr3_aa: CASRHQGALGGYTF
cdr3_nt: TGTGCCAGCCGACACCAGGGGGCGCTAGGTGGCTACACCTTC
j_call: TRBJ1-2
v_call: TRBV28
clone_size: NA
d_call: TRBD1

cdr3_aa: CASSLNEGAAPYGYTF
cdr3_nt: TGTGCCAGCAGCTTAAACGAGGGGGCAGCCCCCTATGGCTACACCTTC
j_call: TRBJ1-2
v_call: TRBV7-9
clone_size: NA
d_call: TRBD1

cdr3_aa: CASSLSDPRNADEQFF
cdr3_nt: TGTGCCAGCAGCTTAAGTGACCCCCGTAATGCGGATGAGCAGTTCTTC
j_call: TRBJ2-1
v_call: TRBV7-9
clone_size: NA
d_call: NA

cdr3_aa: CASSLPLGQGDPSSYEQYF
cdr3_nt: TGTGCCAGCAGCTTACCCCTGGGACAGGGGGACCCAAGCTCCTACGAGCAGTACTTC
j_call: TRBJ2-7
v_call: TRBV7-9
clone_size: NA
d_call: TRBD1

cdr3_aa: CASSPFSSTDTQYF
cdr3_nt: TGTGCCAGCAGCCCCTTTTCCAGCACAGATACGCAGTATTTT
j_call: TRBJ2-3
v_call: TRBV11-2
clone_size: NA
d_call: NA

cdr3_aa: CASSPSGGEGAFF
cdr3_nt: TGTGCCAGCAGCCCCTCGGGGGGGGAAGGAGCTTTCTTT
j_call: TRBJ1-1
v_call: TRBV7-9
clone_size: NA
d_call: NA

cdr3_aa: CASSLVTGLYGYTF
cdr3_nt: TGTGCCAGCAGCTTGGTTACGGGACTCTATGGCTACACCTTC
j_call: TRBJ1-2
v_call: TRBV5-6
clone_size: once
d_call: NA

cdr3_aa: CASSLSGYSNQPQHF
cdr3_nt: TGTGCCAGCAGTTTATCCGGTTATAGCAATCAGCCCCAGCATTTT
j_call: TRBJ1-5
v_call: TRBV27
clone_size: NA
d_call: NA

cdr3_aa: CASSLPGGFYGYTF
cdr3_nt: TGTGCCAGCAGCTTACCAGGGGGCTTCTATGGCTACACCTTC
j_call: TRBJ1-2
v_call: TRBV7-2
clone_size: NA
d_call: TRBD1